Following are 28 T cell receptor beta chains from one sample sequenced in a study of blood T cells in healthy people across ages (dated by TCRdb to 2014 to 2015). The library was made by 5' RACE. A second roughly 6 to 12 cycle PCR used a sample-barcoded 5' primer and a J-beta primer mix. TCRdb took the public reads, trimmed them with fastp at Q25, ran MiXCR for clone calling and kept in-frame beta chains. Every CDR3 protein is listed once, alongside the most common genes and DNA of its rows. Recorded for this sample are some 1.8 million distinct CDR3 sequences; about two fifths of them occurred a single time. The ten most abundant clones make up about 23% of the sample. The sequencing sample was made of blood. Source of these receptors: a human donor in good health.

In this sample, this clonotype turned up many times. The junction departs from the called germline gene at one end, perhaps through a read error. Written as DNA, the CDR3 is TGCGCCAGCAGCACGGACAGGGCTGGGGCCAACGTCCTGACTTTC. Protein sequence: CASSTDRAGANVLTF. The rearrangement links TRBV7-9 to TRBJ2-6, with TRBD1 identical over 8 bases. Per the germline V gene, CDR1 is SEHNR and CDR2 is FQNEAQ (reference sequence). CDR3 length equals 15 residues.

This chain uses TRBV19 with TRBJ1-1; 7 positions agree with TRBD1. The V and J ends lost 6 bases and 3 bases, in that order; junction bases with no gene match: 7. Germline CDR1 is LNHDA and CDR2 is SQIVND (reference sequence). This CDR3 is built from 14 residues. CDR3 bases: TGTGCCAGTAGGGGAGACAGGGAAGACACTGAAGCTTTCTTT. Its translation is CASRGDREDTEAFF.

In its sample, this clonotype was seen a few times. The chain recombines TRBV30 with TRBJ1-2; D ambiguous. Trimming left V 3 bases short and J 6 bases short, with 8 bases between. Germline lookup yields CDR1 GTSNPN and CDR2 SVGIG (reference sequence). This CDR3 has 11 amino acids. CDR3 bases: TGTGCCTGGAGCGAGTGGAATGGCTACACCTTC. This gives the protein CAWSEWNGYTF.

This clonotype came up a few times. In DNA, the CDR3 is TGTGCCAGCATCACTGCCCCGGGACAGGGTCAAGAGACCCAGTACTTC. Its translation: CASITAPGQGQETQYF. The gene calls are TRBV3-1 and TRBJ2-5, with 9 bases matching TRBD1. This CDR3 contains 16 residues. Germline CDR1 LGHDT, CDR2 YNNKEL (reference sequence). V was clipped by 7 bases and J by 2 bases; unmatched bases: 11.

This clonotype was found a few times. The chain carries TRBV2 and TRBJ2-5; 9 nucleotides align to TRBD1. Germline V gene data show CDR1 as SNHLY and CDR2 as FYNNEI. This CDR3 contains 14 residues. With V trimmed by 7 bases and J by 4 bases, 7 bases remained unmatched. The CDR3 region has the DNA TGTGCCAGCAACGGACAGGGGAACGGAGAGACCCAGTACTTC. This translates into CASNGQGNGETQYF.

This clonotype was observed many times. CDR3 nucleotide sequence: TGCAGTGCTAGAGATCCCCTAGGTCGGGGAAACATTCAGTACTTC. It is translated as CSARDPLGRGNIQYF. V gene TRBV20-1 combines with J gene TRBJ2-4; D is perhaps TRBD2 (5 bases). V was cut by 0 bases and J by 6 bases, with 15 bases left in between. Germline V lookup: CDR1 DFQATT, CDR2 SNEGSKA (reference sequence). The CDR3 totals 15 residues.

V usage is TRBV13 and J usage is TRBJ2-4; TRBD2 matches 7 bases. The CDR3 runs 16 residues. V gave up 3 bases and J gave up 1 base; unmatched junction bases: 6. Germline V CDR1 and CDR2: PRHDT, FYEKMQ (reference sequence). The CDR3 DNA reads as TGTGCCAGCAGCTTCGGAGTGGGGGGGGCCAAAAACATTCAGTACTTC. Translated, it gives CASSFGVGGAKNIQYF.

There are a few counts of this clonotype. The chain employs TRBV20-1 and TRBJ2-2; TRBD1 matches at 7 bases. The V gene's germline CDR1 is DFQATT and CDR2 SNEGSKA (reference sequence). V trimming: 6 bases; J trimming: 3 bases; junction bases outside the gene matches: 13. The CDR3 length is 16 residues. The CDR3 DNA reads as TGCAGTGCCCGGCCGCCAGGGGGAGCCGACACCGGGGAGCTGTTTTTT. Translation gives CSARPPGGADTGELFF.

This clonotype was recorded a few times. The chain is built from TRBV20-1 and TRBJ1-5, with D perhaps matching TRBD1 (6 bases). CDR3 length: 15 residues. V lost 3 bases and J lost 5, with 17 bases in between. Germline V gene sequence: CDR1 DFQATT, CDR2 SNEGSKA (reference sequence). CDR3 in DNA: TGCAGTGCTAGTCCACCCGGGGGCGCCTATCAGCCCCAGCATTTT. This gives the protein CSASPPGGAYQPQHF.

This clonotype was counted between two and nine times. The genes are TRBV29-1 and TRBJ1-3; D gene uncertain. CDR3 length equals 12 residues. Germline V CDR1 and CDR2: SQVTM, ANQGSEA. V lost 2 bases, J lost 4 bases, and 6 bases lay in between. CDR3 sequence: CSVESGGNTIYF. CDR3 DNA: TGCAGCGTTGAATCGGGCGGAAACACCATATATTTT. The complete variable domain, with remaining parts taken from reference TRBV29-1 and TRBJ1-3, reads SAVISQKPSRDICQRGTSLTIQCQVDSQVTMMFWYRQQPGQSLTLIATANQGSEATYESGFVIDKFPISRPNLTFSTLTVSNMSPEDSSIYLCSVESGGNTIYFGEGSWLTVV.

V usage is TRBV28 and J usage is TRBJ2-1; 7 bases line up with TRBD1. Germline assignment: CDR1 MDHEN and CDR2 SYDVKM. V gave up 7 bases and J gave up 2 bases; unmatched junction bases: 5. There are 14 residues in the CDR3. In nucleotides, the CDR3 is TGTGCCAGCAAGGGGGCAGGACCCTACAATGAGCAGTTCTTC. Amino acids: CASKGAGPYNEQFF.

This clonotype occurred a few times. The chain joins TRBV20-1 to TRBJ2-1; D is unclear. V was cut by 7 bases and J by 9 bases, with 13 bases left in between. Germline lookup yields CDR1 DFQATT and CDR2 SNEGSKA (reference sequence). The CDR3 contains 11 residues. For the CDR3, the DNA is TGCAGTGTTCTGACCCCGGCTGAGCAGTTCTTC. It specifies CSVLTPAEQFF.

About this clonotype: This may be a read error: a much more frequent sequence differs by one nucleotide. The chain uses TRBV15 and TRBJ2-4; D gene uncertain. The J call is in doubt because the DNA end fits TRBJ2-5 better. Germline lookup yields CDR1 LNHNV and CDR2 YYDKDF (reference sequence). The CDR3 covers 11 residues. CDR3: CATSKEETQYF. For the CDR3, the DNA is TGTGCCACCAGCAAAGAAGAGACCCAGTACTTC.

This rearrangement joins TRBV7-9 to TRBJ2-3; 7 nucleotides align to TRBD2. The V gene end was trimmed by 5 bases and the J gene end by 10 bases; junction bases not matched to a gene: 9. Germline lookup yields CDR1 SEHNR and CDR2 FQNEAQ (reference sequence). This CDR3 has 13 residues. The CDR3 DNA sequence: TGTGCCAGCAGCCACCGGGACTACCAGCCGCAGTATTTT. It codes for CASSHRDYQPQYF.

This chain links TRBV5-1 with TRBJ2-7, with TRBD2 identical over 8 bases. The ends lost 0 bases at V and 3 bases at J; junction bases unmatched: 5. This CDR3 contains 15 residues. The germline gives CDR1 SGHRS, CDR2 YFSETQ. The CDR3 loop reads CASSLVPLADYEQYF. The CDR3 nucleotides read TGCGCCAGCAGCTTGGTACCACTAGCGGACTACGAGCAGTACTTC.

The CDR3 loop reads CAISEGRNTGELFF. CDR3 in DNA: TGTGCCATCAGTGAGGGGCGCAACACCGGGGAGCTGTTTTTT. The rearrangement joins TRBV10-3 to TRBJ2-2; D uncertain. The CDR3 loop spans 14 amino acids. Germline CDR1 reads ENHRY; CDR2 reads SYGVKD. The V and J ends lost 2 bases and 2 bases respectively, with 6 bases between them.

The V call is TRBV12-3 or TRBV12-4, the J call TRBJ2-5; the D is unclear. V was clipped by 4 bases and J by 2 bases, with 8 bases between them. The CDR3 is 13 residues long. CDR3 nucleotide sequence: TGTGCCAGCAGTTGGAATAGACAAGAGACCCAGTACTTC. As protein: CASSWNRQETQYF.

V is TRBV19 and J is TRBJ1-2; 9 bases map to TRBD1. Germline V gene data show CDR1 as LNHDA and CDR2 as SQIVND (reference sequence). The CDR3 consists of 16 residues. Trimming at V came to 9 bases and at J to 3 bases, leaving 14 bases not matched to a gene. In nucleotides, the CDR3 is TGTGCCAGCCAGTTTCCGGGACAGGGCGGGCACTATGGCTACACCTTC. Translation gives CASQFPGQGGHYGYTF. The variable domain in full, completed from reference TRBV19 and TRBJ1-2, reads DGGITQSPKYLFRKEGQNVTLSCEQNLNHDAMYWYRQDPGQGLRLIYYSQIVNDFQKGDIAEGYSVSREKKESFPLTVTSAQKNPTAFYLCASQFPGQGGHYGYTFGSGTRLTVV.

The sample holds one count of this clonotype. V gene TRBV13 combines with J gene TRBJ2-7; 10 positions agree with TRBD1. The CDR3 extends over 14 amino acids. Germline V gives CDR1 PRHDT, CDR2 FYEKMQ (reference sequence). J gave up 6 bases and V 4 bases, and 6 bases lay outside the gene matches. The CDR3 reads CASSYRDRGVEQYF. The CDR3, as DNA: TGTGCCAGCAGCTACCGGGACAGGGGAGTCGAGCAGTACTTC.

The chain carries TRBV7-8 and TRBJ2-7, with 8 bases aligning to TRBD2. Germline lookup yields CDR1 SGHVS and CDR2 FQNEAQ. The CDR3 sequence is 17 residues long. With V trimmed by 3 bases and J by 0 bases, 10 bases remained unmatched. As DNA, the CDR3 is TGTGCCAGCAGCTTGGGATCCCGGGGGGGGATCTCCTACGAGCAGTACTTC. This translates into CASSLGSRGGISYEQYF.

The chain recombines TRBV28 with TRBJ2-4, with 12 bases matching TRBD1. Germline loops: CDR1 MDHEN, CDR2 SYDVKM. V shed 5 bases and J 13 bases; nucleotides not matched to a gene: 12. The CDR3 runs 15 residues. The DNA of the CDR3 is TGTGCCAGCAGTCCCCCGGGACAGGGGGCCCTAGAGCAGTACTTC. This translates into CASSPPGQGALEQYF.

V gene TRBV7-2 combines with J gene TRBJ1-2, with 9 bases identical to TRBD1. Germline V gene sequence: CDR1 SGHTA, CDR2 FQGNSA. The CDR3 is 14 amino acids. Losses at the gene ends were 9 bases for V and 8 bases for J; bases not matched to a gene: 13. CDR3 coding DNA: TGTGCCAGAACCCCCGGGGGACAGGGTAGAGGCTACACCTTC. The encoded protein is CARTPGGQGRGYTF.

The chain employs TRBV20-1 and TRBJ2-1; 8 bases are a match to TRBD1. The germline CDR1 and CDR2 sequences are DFQATT and SNEGSKA (reference sequence). The CDR3 has 19 amino acids. Losses at the gene ends were 4 bases for V and 2 bases for J; bases not matched to a gene: 19. CDR3: CSATQSGTGRPLAYNEQFF. The CDR3 DNA is TGCAGTGCTACCCAATCCGGGACAGGAAGGCCCCTGGCCTACAATGAGCAGTTCTTC.

This sequence joins TRBV20-1 and TRBJ2-7, with 8 bases aligning to TRBD1. The CDR3 extends over 14 amino acids. V lost 3 bases to trimming and J lost 5 bases; unmatched junction nucleotides: 9. Germline V gene lookup returns CDR1 DFQATT and CDR2 SNEGSKA (reference sequence). CDR3 bases: TGCAGTGCTAGGGGACAGGACGTTCTGGACGAGCAGTACTTC. Its protein product is CSARGQDVLDEQYF.

The chain employs TRBV3-1 and TRBJ2-1; the D is unclear. This CDR3 is 15 amino acids long. Germline V gene sequence: CDR1 LGHDT, CDR2 YNNKEL (reference sequence). V was trimmed by 0 bases and J by 0 bases, leaving 6 bases between them. CDR3 sequence reads: CASSQDASSYNEQFF. The CDR3 DNA sequence: TGTGCCAGCAGCCAAGATGCCAGCTCCTACAATGAGCAGTTCTTC.

On this clonotype: No conserved phenylalanine or tryptophan ends this CDR3, so it is likely a read error. V and J are TRBV4-1 and TRBJ2-1, with TRBD1 matching 7 bases. The CDR3 totals 15 residues. The V gene end was trimmed by 4 bases and the J gene end by 7 bases; junction bases not matched to a gene: 10. The germline V gene has CDR1 MGHRA and CDR2 YSYEKL. The chain's CDR3 is CASSPRKDRANEQFV. CDR3 nucleotides: TGCGCCAGCAGCCCCCGGAAAGACAGGGCTAATGAGCAGTTCGTC.

At least ten counts were recorded for this clonotype. The rearrangement joins TRBV4-3 to TRBJ2-6; D remains unclear. This CDR3 spans 14 amino acids. Trimming took 4 bases from V and 2 from J, leaving 6 bases between them. Looked up from germline, CDR1 is LGHNA and CDR2 is YSLEER. The CDR3 region has the DNA TGCGCCAGCAGCCCTGCCCCTGGGGCCAACGTCCTGACTTTC. Translating gives CASSPAPGANVLTF.

The chain has TRBV5-5 and TRBJ2-7; maybe TRBD1 (5 bases). Germline CDR1 is SGHKS and CDR2 is YYEKEE (reference sequence). Between the trimmed V and J ends, which lost 1 base and 6 bases, there was a span of 17 bases. The CDR3 has 15 amino acids. CDR3 nucleotide sequence: TGTGCCAGCAGCTTGCCCCAGACAGAGTACGGCGAGCAGTACTTC. Protein: CASSLPQTEYGEQYF.